Listed here are 29 T cell receptor beta chains from one sample, sequenced in a study of blood T cells in healthy people across ages. For the second PCR, which ran for 7 to 11 cycles, a sample-barcoded 5' primer and a J-beta primer mix were used. TCRdb itself ran the 5' RACE reads through MiXCR, one entry per CDR3 protein. The sample yields approximately 800,000 distinct CDR3 sequences, about 56% seen once. The material sequenced was blood. These receptors were taken from a man between 35 and 55 years old in good health.

The rearrangement links TRBV12-3 or TRBV12-4 to TRBJ1-1; TRBD1 aligns across 8 bases. The CDR3 sequence is 17 residues long. Unmatched junction bases numbered 7, after V lost 1 base and J lost 0 bases. The chain's CDR3 is CASSLGGTGHLNTEAFF. DNA of the CDR3: TGTGCCAGCAGTTTAGGGGGGACAGGCCATTTGAACACTGAAGCTTTCTTT.

The V gene is TRBV29-1, the J gene TRBJ1-2; maybe TRBD1 (5 bases). Germline-derived CDR1 and CDR2 are SQVTM and ANQGSEA. This CDR3 has 14 residues. The ends were cut back, 1 base at V and 5 bases at J, with 14 bases in the middle. CDR3: CSVEGQGIGYGYTF. Here the CDR3 DNA reads TGCAGCGTTGAAGGCCAGGGAATCGGGTATGGCTACACCTTC. The complete variable domain, with remaining parts taken from reference TRBV29-1 and TRBJ1-2, reads SAVISQKPSRDICQRGTSLTIQCQVDSQVTMMFWYRQQPGQSLTLIATANQGSEATYESGFVIDKFPISRPNLTFSTLTVSNMSPEDSSIYLCSVEGQGIGYGYTFGSGTRLTVV.

The V and J genes are TRBV28 and TRBJ2-3; the match to TRBD1 covers 7 bases. Germline CDR1 is MDHEN and CDR2 is SYDVKM. Losses at the gene ends were 4 bases for V and 2 bases for J; bases not matched to a gene: 9. The CDR3 is 16 residues long. CDR3 residues: CASSSPGGPHTDTQYF. DNA of the CDR3: TGTGCCAGCAGTTCTCCAGGGGGACCTCACACAGATACGCAGTATTTT.

J is TRBJ1-2 and V is TRBV12-3 or TRBV12-4, with D uncertain. The CDR3 is 12 amino acids. Trimming took 7 bases from V and 2 from J, leaving 8 bases between them. The CDR3 coding sequence is TGTGCCAGCACCCTCCCAAACTATGGCTACACCTTC. It specifies CASTLPNYGYTF.

The rearrangement uses TRBV4-1 and TRBJ2-7, with D unclear. This CDR3 is built from 12 residues. Trimming removed 1 base at V and 4 bases at J, with 5 bases between. CDR1 and CDR2 (germline): MGHRA, YSYEKL. CDR3 in DNA: TGCGCCAGCAGCCAAGGCCGATACGAGCAGTACTTC. This translates into CASSQGRYEQYF.

The rearrangement joins TRBV6-2 or TRBV6-3 to TRBJ2-4; no clear D gene. The V end lost 0 bases, the J end lost 10 bases, and 10 bases lay between the germline ends. The CDR3 consists of 13 residues. CDR1 and CDR2 (germline): MNHEY, SVGEGT. The CDR3 DNA reads TGTGCCAGCAGTTACTCTAACCCGACGATTCAGTACTTC. Translating it yields CASSYSNPTIQYF.

The chain recombines TRBV6-2 or TRBV6-3 with TRBJ2-5; 8 nucleotides agree with TRBD2. The CDR3 loop spans 17 amino acids. Trimming removed 4 bases from V and 2 bases from J; junction bases left unmatched: 12. Germline assignment: CDR1 MNHEY and CDR2 SVGEGT. CDR3 loop: CASSLRSGTSLQETQYF. For the CDR3, the DNA is TGTGCCAGCAGTTTAAGGTCGGGGACTAGTTTACAAGAGACCCAGTACTTC.

Only one count was recorded for this clonotype. V is TRBV27 and J is TRBJ1-2; 8 bases agree with TRBD1. The J segment lost 4 bases and the V segment lost 5 bases, leaving 9 bases of the junction unmatched. The CDR3 has 15 amino acids. CDR1 and CDR2 from the germline V gene are MNHEY and SMNVEV (reference sequence). The chain's CDR3 is CASSPRTGLPYGYTF. In DNA, the CDR3 is TGTGCCAGCAGTCCCCGGACAGGGCTTCCCTATGGCTACACCTTC.

The gene calls are TRBV7-8 and TRBJ2-3; D unclear. CDR3 length: 13 residues. The V end was cut by 6 bases, the J end by 10 bases, with 17 bases between. Germline V gives CDR1 SGHVS, CDR2 FQNEAQ. The CDR3 protein is CASRNRTELAQYF. As DNA, the CDR3 is TGTGCCAGCAGGAACCGCACGGAGTTGGCGCAGTATTTT.

Notes on this clonotype: Its ends do not fully match the called genes, so a read error is possible. V and J are TRBV10-3 and TRBJ2-5; a possible D gene is TRBD1 (6 bases). Germline CDR1 and CDR2: ENHRY and SYGVKD. This CDR3 region has 14 residues. The CDR3: CAISGPGTQEAQYF. CDR3 in DNA: TGTGCCATCAGTGGCCCAGGGACACAAGAGGCCCAGTACTTC.

The rearrangement links TRBV6-5 to TRBJ2-5, with D perhaps matching TRBD1 or TRBD2 (5 bases each). With 3 bases removed from V and 11 bases from J, the gap between germline ends came to 22 bases. Germline CDR1 is MNHEY and CDR2 is SVGAGI. This CDR3 region has 15 residues. The CDR3 DNA sequence: TGTGCCAGCAGTTATTCTAGCCAGGGCCACAATGAGCAGTACTTC. This encodes CASSYSSQGHNEQYF.

This clonotype occurred once. The chain has TRBV15 and TRBJ2-3; 8 bases are a match to TRBD2. The J segment lost 2 bases and the V segment lost 1 base, leaving 2 bases of the junction unmatched. The CDR3 totals 15 residues. Germline loops: CDR1 LNHNV, CDR2 YYDKDF (reference sequence). The CDR3 DNA reads as TGTGCCACCAGCAGAGTAGCGGGAAACACAGATACGCAGTATTTT. This translates into CATSRVAGNTDTQYF.

The J gene is TRBJ2-7, the V gene TRBV7-2; D is ambiguous. The CDR3 is made up of 16 amino acids. Trimming took off 4 bases at V and 1 base at J, with 17 bases between the two ends. Germline loops: CDR1 SGHTA, CDR2 FQGNSA. The CDR3 sequence: CASSSTGSSLSYEQYF. The CDR3 DNA reads as TGTGCCAGCAGCTCTACTGGTTCCTCGCTTTCCTACGAGCAGTACTTC. The full variable domain, with the rest looked up from reference TRBV7-2 and TRBJ2-7, is GAGVSQSPSNKVTEKGKDVELRCDPISGHTALYWYRQSLGQGLEFLIYFQGNSAPDKSGLPSDRFSAERTGGSVSTLTIQRTQQEDSAVYLCASSSTGSSLSYEQYFGPGTRLTVT.

The J gene is TRBJ2-1, the V gene TRBV27, with 9 bases identical to TRBD1. This CDR3 has 15 residues. Trimming removed 4 bases from V and 2 bases from J; junction bases left unmatched: 3. CDR1 and CDR2 from the germline V gene are MNHEY and SMNVEV (reference sequence). CDR3 sequence reads: CASSWGQGAYNEQFF. The DNA for the CDR3 is TGTGCCAGCAGTTGGGGACAGGGTGCCTACAATGAGCAGTTCTTC.

The chain uses TRBV3-1 and TRBJ1-2, with unresolved D. The CDR3 length is 14 residues. Germline CDR1 reads LGHDT; CDR2 reads YNNKEL (reference sequence). V was trimmed by 1 base and J by 8 bases, leaving 14 bases between them. The CDR3 bases are TGTGCCAGCAGCCAAGTTTTAGGCCAAGAGGGCTACACCTTC. Protein product: CASSQVLGQEGYTF.

CDR3 nucleotide sequence: TGTGCCACCAGCAGAGACCCAGAAGGGACCCAGTACTTC. Translation gives CATSRDPEGTQYF. The rearrangement links TRBV15 to TRBJ2-7; D remains ambiguous. The tail of the sequence fits TRBJ2-5 better, so the J call may be wrong. CDR3 length equals 13 residues. Germline V gives CDR1 LNHNV, CDR2 YYDKDF (reference sequence).

This chain uses TRBV29-1 with TRBJ1-4, with 8 positions matching TRBD1. The CDR3 spans 14 residues. The V segment lost 4 bases and the J segment 8 bases; nucleotides outside the gene matches: 9. The V gene's germline CDR1 is SQVTM and CDR2 ANQGSEA. The CDR3 loop is CSVGDRGREEKLFF. CDR3 nucleotide sequence: TGCAGCGTTGGAGACAGGGGAAGGGAGGAAAAACTGTTTTTT.

The V gene is TRBV11-2, the J gene TRBJ2-6; 8 bases align to TRBD1. CDR1 is SGHAT and CDR2 is FQNNGV in the germline V gene. This CDR3 region has 16 residues. V dropped 5 bases and J dropped 0; count of bases not matched to a gene: 3. CDR3 DNA: TGTGCCAGCAGCCCGGACAGGGTCTCTGGGGCCAACGTCCTGACTTTC. Translated: CASSPDRVSGANVLTF.

The V and J genes are TRBV20-1 and TRBJ1-1, with no clear D. The CDR3 covers 12 residues. V dropped 6 bases and J dropped 13 bases, with 21 bases sitting between them. The germline gives CDR1 DFQATT, CDR2 SNEGSKA (reference sequence). The CDR3 coding sequence is TGCAGTGCCCTTGGGGAGTCTCCGGCGGGTTTCTTT. Its protein product is CSALGESPAGFF.

Only a few counts were recorded for this clonotype. This chain joins TRBV20-1 and TRBJ1-2; possible D gene TRBD1, 5 bases. The CDR3 has 15 residues. Deletions cut 1 base from V and 6 bases from J, with 18 bases between. Germline V gene lookup returns CDR1 DFQATT and CDR2 SNEGSKA (reference sequence). As DNA, the CDR3 is TGCAGTGCTAGAGCCCAGGGCAGGGACGTAGATGGCTACACCTTC. This codes for CSARAQGRDVDGYTF.

The chain combines TRBV12-3 or TRBV12-4 with TRBJ2-6; unclear D gene. The CDR3 is made up of 14 amino acids. V was cut by 7 bases and J by 0 bases, with 7 bases left in between. CDR3 loop: CASNDNSGANVLTF. The CDR3 coding sequence is TGTGCCAGCAATGATAACTCTGGGGCCAACGTCCTGACTTTC.

The chain recombines TRBV6-5 with TRBJ1-1, with TRBD1 matching over 8 bases. The junction had 11 bases not matched to a gene; V was cut back by 6 bases and J by 11 bases. From germline, CDR1 is MNHEY and CDR2 SVGAGI. The CDR3 is 13 residues long. The CDR3 sequence: CASRAPGQVAAFF. The CDR3 bases are TGTGCCAGCAGAGCTCCGGGACAGGTGGCTGCTTTCTTT.

In this sample, this clonotype turned up a few times. The chain is built from TRBV12-3 or TRBV12-4 and TRBJ2-5; D is ambiguous. CDR3 length: 12 residues. The germline V and J ends were trimmed by 3 bases and 3 bases, with 5 bases remaining between them. The CDR3 protein is CASSLSKETQYF. The CDR3 DNA follows: TGTGCCAGCAGTTTGAGTAAAGAGACCCAGTACTTC.

As regards this clonotype: The germline gene is not matched at one end of the junction; a read error may be the cause. This CDR3 is CAGSLVIASGGGNEQFF. In DNA form, the CDR3 reads TGTGCCGGCAGCTTAGTAATTGCTAGCGGAGGGGGCAATGAGCAGTTCTTC. The gene calls are TRBV7-2 and TRBJ2-1; D is possibly TRBD2 (7 bases). Germline V CDR1 and CDR2: SGHTA, FQGNSA. The CDR3 has 17 residues.

The chain has TRBV7-2 and TRBJ2-5; 9 bases are shared with TRBD2. CDR3 length: 16 residues. Germline trimming cut 1 base from V and 2 bases from J; bases unmatched to any gene: 5. The V gene's germline CDR1 is SGHTA and CDR2 FQGNSA. CDR3 sequence (DNA): TGTGCCAGCAGCTTAGGTGTAGCGGGGGTTCAAGAGACCCAGTACTTC. Protein sequence: CASSLGVAGVQETQYF.

J is TRBJ2-5 and V is TRBV5-1; D is ambiguous. Per germline, CDR1 SGHRS and CDR2 YFSETQ. This CDR3 has 14 amino acids. V dropped 0 bases and J dropped 7 bases, with 13 bases sitting between them. The DNA of the CDR3 is TGCGCCAGCAGCTTGGAGCCTGGTTTGGGGACCCAGTACTTC. It encodes CASSLEPGLGTQYF.

This chain uses TRBV12-3 or TRBV12-4 with TRBJ2-3; 12 bases match TRBD2. The CDR3 length is 16 residues. V lost 4 bases to trimming and J lost 4 bases; unmatched junction nucleotides: 6. CDR3 region: CASSYTLAGGADTQYF. DNA of the CDR3: TGTGCCAGCAGTTACACACTAGCGGGAGGCGCAGATACGCAGTATTTT.

This clonotype was observed a handful of times. Here the CDR3 DNA reads TGTGCCAGCAGCTCGCGACAGTTCCAAGAGACCCAGTACTTC. Translated: CASSSRQFQETQYF. This chain connects TRBV7-2 to TRBJ2-5; D is possibly TRBD1 (5 bases). Trimming shortened V by 4 bases and J by 1 base, and 10 bases separated the two germline ends. Per germline, CDR1 SGHTA and CDR2 FQGNSA. This CDR3 contains 14 residues.

The genes are TRBV25-1 and TRBJ1-6; maybe TRBD1 (5 bases). This CDR3 has 12 amino acids. The germline CDR1 and CDR2 sequences are MGHDK and SYGVNS. The V and J ends lost 6 bases and 14 bases respectively, with 14 bases between them. The CDR3 protein is CASRDSKEALHF. The CDR3 nucleotides read TGTGCCAGCAGAGACAGTAAAGAGGCCCTCCACTTT. The whole variable domain, remainder taken from reference TRBV25-1 and TRBJ1-6, is EADIYQTPRYLVIGTGKKITLECSQTMGHDKMYWYQQDPGMELHLIHYSYGVNSTEKGDLSSESTVSRIRTEHFPLTLESARPSHTSQYLCASRDSKEALHFGNGTRLTVT.